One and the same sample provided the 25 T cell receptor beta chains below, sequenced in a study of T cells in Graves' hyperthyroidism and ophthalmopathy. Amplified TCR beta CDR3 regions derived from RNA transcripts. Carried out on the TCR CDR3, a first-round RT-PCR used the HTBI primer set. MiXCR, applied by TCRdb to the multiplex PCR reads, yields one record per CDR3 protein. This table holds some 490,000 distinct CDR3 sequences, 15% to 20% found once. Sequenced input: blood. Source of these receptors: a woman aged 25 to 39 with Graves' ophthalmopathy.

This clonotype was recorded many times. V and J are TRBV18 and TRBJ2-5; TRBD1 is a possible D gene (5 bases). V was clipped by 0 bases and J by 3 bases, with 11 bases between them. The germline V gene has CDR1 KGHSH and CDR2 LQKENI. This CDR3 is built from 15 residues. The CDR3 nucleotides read TGTGCCAGCTCACCACCTTTGTCACAGGAAGAGACCCAGTACTTC. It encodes CASSPPLSQEETQYF.

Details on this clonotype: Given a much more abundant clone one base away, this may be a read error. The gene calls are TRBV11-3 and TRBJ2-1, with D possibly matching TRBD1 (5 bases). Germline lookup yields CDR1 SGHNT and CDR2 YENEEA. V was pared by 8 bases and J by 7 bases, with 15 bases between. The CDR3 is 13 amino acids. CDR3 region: CASSLGAFNEQFF. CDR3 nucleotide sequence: TGTGCCAGCTCGCTAGGGGCGTTTAATGAGCAGTTCTTC.

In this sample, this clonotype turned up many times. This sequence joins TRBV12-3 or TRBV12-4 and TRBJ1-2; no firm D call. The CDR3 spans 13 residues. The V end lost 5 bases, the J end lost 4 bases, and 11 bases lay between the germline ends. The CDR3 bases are TGTGCCAGCAGTCAAACAGTGCTCTATGGCTACACCTTC. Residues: CASSQTVLYGYTF.

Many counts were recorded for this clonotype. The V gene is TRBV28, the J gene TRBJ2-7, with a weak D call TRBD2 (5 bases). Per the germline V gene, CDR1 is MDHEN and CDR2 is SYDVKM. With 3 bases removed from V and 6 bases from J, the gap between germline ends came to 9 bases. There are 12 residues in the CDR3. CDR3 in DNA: TGTGCCAGCAGTTTCGGGGTTGGCGAGCAGTACTTC. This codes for CASSFGVGEQYF.

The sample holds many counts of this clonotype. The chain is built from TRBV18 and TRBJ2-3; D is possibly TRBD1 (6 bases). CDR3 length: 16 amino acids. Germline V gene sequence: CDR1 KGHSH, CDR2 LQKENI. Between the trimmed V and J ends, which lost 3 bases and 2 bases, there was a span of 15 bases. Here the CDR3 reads CASSPGTGQPTDTQYF. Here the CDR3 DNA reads TGTGCCAGCTCACCGGGTACAGGGCAACCCACAGATACGCAGTATTTT.

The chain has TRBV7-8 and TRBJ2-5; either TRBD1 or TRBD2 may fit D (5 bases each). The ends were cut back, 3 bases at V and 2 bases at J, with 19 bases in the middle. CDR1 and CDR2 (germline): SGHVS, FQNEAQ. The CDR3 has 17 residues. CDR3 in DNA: TGTGCCAGCAGCTTTATCTCTGGGGGAGTAGGACAAGAGACCCAGTACTTC. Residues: CASSFISGGVGQETQYF.

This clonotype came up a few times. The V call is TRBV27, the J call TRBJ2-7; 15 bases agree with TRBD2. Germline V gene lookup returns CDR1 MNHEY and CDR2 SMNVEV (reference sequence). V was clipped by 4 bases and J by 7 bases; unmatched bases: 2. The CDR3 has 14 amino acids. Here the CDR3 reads CASSSGTSGREQYF. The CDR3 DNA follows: TGTGCCAGCAGTTCGGGGACTAGCGGGAGGGAGCAGTACTTC.

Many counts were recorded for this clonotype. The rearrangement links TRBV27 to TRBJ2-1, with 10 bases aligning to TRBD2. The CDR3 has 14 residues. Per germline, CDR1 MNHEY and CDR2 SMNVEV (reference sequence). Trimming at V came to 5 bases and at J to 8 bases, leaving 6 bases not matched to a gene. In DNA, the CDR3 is TGTGCCAGCAGTCTTCCTAGCGGGAGCGATGAGCAGTTCTTC. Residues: CASSLPSGSDEQFF.

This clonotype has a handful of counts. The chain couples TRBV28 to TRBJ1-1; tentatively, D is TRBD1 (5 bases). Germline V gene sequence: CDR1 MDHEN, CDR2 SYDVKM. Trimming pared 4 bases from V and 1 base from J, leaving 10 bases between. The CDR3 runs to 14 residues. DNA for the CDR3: TGTGCCAGCAGTTCTGGGGGGAAGAACACTGAAGCTTTCTTT. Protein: CASSSGGKNTEAFF.

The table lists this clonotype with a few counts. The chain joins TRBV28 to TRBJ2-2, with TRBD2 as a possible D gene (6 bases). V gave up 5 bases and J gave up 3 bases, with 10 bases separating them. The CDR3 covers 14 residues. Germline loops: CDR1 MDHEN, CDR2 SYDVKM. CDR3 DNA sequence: TGTGCCAGCAGTGCGGGGTTAGACACCGGGGAGCTGTTTTTT. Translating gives CASSAGLDTGELFF.

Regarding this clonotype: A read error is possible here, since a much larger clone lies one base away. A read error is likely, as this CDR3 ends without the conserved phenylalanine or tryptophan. This chain's CDR3 is CASSLKVWGEPGSETQYL. The CDR3 DNA is TGTGCCAGCAGCTTGAAGGTGTGGGGGGAGCCGGGGTCAGAGACCCAGTACCTC. This rearrangement joins TRBV5-4 to TRBJ2-5; D perhaps matches TRBD2 (6 bases). The CDR3 loop spans 18 amino acids. Germline V CDR1 and CDR2: SGHNT, YYREEE (reference sequence). V lost 1 base and J lost 4, with 23 bases in between.

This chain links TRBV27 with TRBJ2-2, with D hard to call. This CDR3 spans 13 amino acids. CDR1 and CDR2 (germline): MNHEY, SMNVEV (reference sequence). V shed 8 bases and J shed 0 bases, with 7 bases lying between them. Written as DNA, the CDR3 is TGTGCCAGCCGCTCAACGAACACCGGGGAGCTGTTTTTT. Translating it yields CASRSTNTGELFF.

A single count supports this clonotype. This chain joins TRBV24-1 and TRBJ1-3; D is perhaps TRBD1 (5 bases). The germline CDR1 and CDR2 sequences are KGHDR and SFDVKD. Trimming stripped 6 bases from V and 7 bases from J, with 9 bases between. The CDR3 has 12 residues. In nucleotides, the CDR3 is TGTGCCACCAGTACTTCAGGGAACACCATATATTTT. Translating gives CATSTSGNTIYF.

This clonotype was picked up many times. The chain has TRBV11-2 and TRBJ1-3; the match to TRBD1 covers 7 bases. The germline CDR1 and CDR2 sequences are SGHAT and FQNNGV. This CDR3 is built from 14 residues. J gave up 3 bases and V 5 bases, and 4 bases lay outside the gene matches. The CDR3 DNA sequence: TGTGCCAGCAGCCCGGGACAGAATGGAAACACCATATATTTT. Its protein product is CASSPGQNGNTIYF.

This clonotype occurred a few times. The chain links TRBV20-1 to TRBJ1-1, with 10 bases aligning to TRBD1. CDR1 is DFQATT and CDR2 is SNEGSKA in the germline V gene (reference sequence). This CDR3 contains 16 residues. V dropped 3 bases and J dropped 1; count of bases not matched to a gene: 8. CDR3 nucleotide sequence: TGCAGTGCTAGGCCCTGGGGACAGGGGCCGAACACTGAAGCTTTCTTT. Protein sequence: CSARPWGQGPNTEAFF.

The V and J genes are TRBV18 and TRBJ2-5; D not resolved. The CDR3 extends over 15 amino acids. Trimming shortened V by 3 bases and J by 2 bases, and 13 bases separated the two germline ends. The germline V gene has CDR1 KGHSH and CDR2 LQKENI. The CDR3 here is CASSPALQRQETQYF. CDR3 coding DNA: TGTGCCAGCTCACCGGCCTTGCAGAGGCAAGAGACCCAGTACTTC. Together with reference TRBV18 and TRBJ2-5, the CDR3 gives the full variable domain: NAGVMQNPRHLVRRRGQEARLRCSPMKGHSHVYWYRQLPEEGLKFMVYLQKENIIDESGMPKERFSAEFPKEGPSILRIQQVVRGDSAAYFCASSPALQRQETQYFGPGTRLLVL.

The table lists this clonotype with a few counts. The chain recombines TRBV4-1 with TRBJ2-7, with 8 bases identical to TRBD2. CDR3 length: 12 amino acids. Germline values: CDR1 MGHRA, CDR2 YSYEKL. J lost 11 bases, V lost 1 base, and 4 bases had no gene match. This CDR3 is CASSQASGSKYF. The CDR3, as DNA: TGCGCCAGCAGCCAAGCGAGCGGGAGTAAGTACTTC.

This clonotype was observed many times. The CDR3 reads CASSYFVPGQGAGTEAFF. CDR3 coding DNA: TGTGCCAGCAGTTACTTCGTCCCGGGACAGGGGGCTGGGACTGAAGCTTTCTTT. This sequence joins TRBV6-6 and TRBJ1-1; 12 bases are shared with TRBD1. Germline V gene sequence: CDR1 MNHNY, CDR2 SVGAGI (reference sequence). The CDR3 extends over 18 amino acids. V gave up 1 base and J gave up 5 bases; unmatched junction bases: 11.

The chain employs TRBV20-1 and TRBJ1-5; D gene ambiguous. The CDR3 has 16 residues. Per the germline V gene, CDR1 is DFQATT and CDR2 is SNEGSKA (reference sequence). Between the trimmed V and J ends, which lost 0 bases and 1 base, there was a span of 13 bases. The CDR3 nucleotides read TGCAGTGCTAGAGATTCTAGCAGAGGCAGCAATCAGCCCCAGCATTTT. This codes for CSARDSSRGSNQPQHF.

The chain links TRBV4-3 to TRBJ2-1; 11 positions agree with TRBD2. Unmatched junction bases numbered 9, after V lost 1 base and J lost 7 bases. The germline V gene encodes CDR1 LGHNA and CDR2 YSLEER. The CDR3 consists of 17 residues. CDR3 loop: CASSQGLAGGPGNEQFF. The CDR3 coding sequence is TGCGCCAGCAGCCAAGGATTAGCGGGAGGGCCCGGGAATGAGCAGTTCTTC.

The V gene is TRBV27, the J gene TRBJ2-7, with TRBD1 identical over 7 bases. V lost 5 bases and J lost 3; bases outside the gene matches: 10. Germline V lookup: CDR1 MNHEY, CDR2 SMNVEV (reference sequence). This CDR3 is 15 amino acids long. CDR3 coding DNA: TGTGCCAGCAGTAGAACCGGGACAGCAATCTACGAGCAGTACTTC. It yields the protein CASSRTGTAIYEQYF.

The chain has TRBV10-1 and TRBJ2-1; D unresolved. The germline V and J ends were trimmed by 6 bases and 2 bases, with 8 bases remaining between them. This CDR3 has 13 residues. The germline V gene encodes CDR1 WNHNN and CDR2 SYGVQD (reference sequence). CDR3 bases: TGCGCCAGCAGCGACAACACCTACAATGAGCAGTTCTTC. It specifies CASSDNTYNEQFF.

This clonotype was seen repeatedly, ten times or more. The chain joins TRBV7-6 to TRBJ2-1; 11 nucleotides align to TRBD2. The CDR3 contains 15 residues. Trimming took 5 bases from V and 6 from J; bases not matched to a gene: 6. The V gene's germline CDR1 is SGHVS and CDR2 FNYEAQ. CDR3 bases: TGTGCCAGCAGCCCGGGACTAGCGGTAGGCAATGAGCAGTTCTTC. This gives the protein CASSPGLAVGNEQFF. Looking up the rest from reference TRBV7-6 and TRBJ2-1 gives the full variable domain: GAGVSQSPRYKVTKRGQDVALRCDPISGHVSLYWYRQALGQGPEFLTYFNYEAQQDKSGLPNDRFSAERPEGSISTLTIQRTEQRDSAMYRCASSPGLAVGNEQFFGPGTRLTVL.

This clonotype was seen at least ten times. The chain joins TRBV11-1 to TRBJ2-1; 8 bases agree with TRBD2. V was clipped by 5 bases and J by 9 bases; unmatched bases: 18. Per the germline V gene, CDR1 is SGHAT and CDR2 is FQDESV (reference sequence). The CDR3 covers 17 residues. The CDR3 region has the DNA TGTGCCAGCAGCCCGGGGGGGGCGGGAAGGCTTTTTGCTGAGCAGTTCTTC. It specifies CASSPGGAGRLFAEQFF.

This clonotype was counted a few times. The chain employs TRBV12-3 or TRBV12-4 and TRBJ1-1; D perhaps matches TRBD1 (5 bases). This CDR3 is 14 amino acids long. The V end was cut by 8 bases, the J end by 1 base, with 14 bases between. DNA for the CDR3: TGTGCCAGCGTGAGAGGGGTACAGAACACTGAAGCTTTCTTT. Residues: CASVRGVQNTEAFF.